The source of this TCR beta chain is a study of blood T cell repertoires in COVID-19 (dated by TCRdb to 2018 to 2020). For the study in its entirety: Samples from collaborators originated in the United States, Italy and Spain and spanned both the acute and convalescent phases of COVID-19. The repertoires were released in a freely available public database intended as a resource for research on the immune response to SARS-CoV-2. The prospective study material was composed of cDNA or gDNA derived from T cells, B-cell-depleted T cells, or PBMCs. Subjects who had been exposed to COVID-19, were actively infected with it, or had recovered from it provided the deeply sampled blood TCRbeta repertoires that made up the dataset. The samples were drawn from two sources: the first 160 participants of the ongoing ImmuneRACE study, and approximately 1,300 subjects contributed by 6 global collaborators. Where available, HLA class I and class II types were taken from metadata supplied by the sample provider and were not determined by assay-based typing. The sample metadata nearly always contained a de-identified subject ID, COVID-19 status, age in years and sex.

CDR1 and CDR2, per the germline V gene, are MDHEN and SYDVKM. From the cysteine through the phenylalanine, the CDR3 covers 19 amino acids. The entry retains the CDR3 DNA only, 57 bases that are in frame from base 1. V is shortened by 6 bases, J by 2 bases, and the region joining them spans 27 bases. TCRbeta CDR3 regions were amplified from genomic DNA using the immunoSEQ Assay, a bias-controlled multiplex PCR. On the study's bioinformatics: Nucleated cell counts per sample were estimated from amplification of reference gene primers within the assay. To quantify the absolute abundance of each unique TCRbeta CDR3 rearrangement, sequence reads were collapsed and filtered. For each sample, productive Simpson clonality was calculated as the square root of Simpson's diversity index across productive rearrangements. TCRdb provides this immuneACCESS table in a form limited to in-frame rearrangements. Some clones are lacking; in checked studies, under half of them reflect an unresolved V gene, and why the rest are absent is not known. The V and J calls and clone size are taken from that table; D and trimming were inferred from the DNA. This sample comprises fewer than 75,000 clones, approximately 92% of them detected only once. The biggest ten clones account for 4.6% of the sample.

This clone came up once. What antigen it recognizes has not been identified. Nothing much larger sits one base from this clone, and base qualities are not available. What the work shows at the level of the full study, not this receptor alone: The quantity of clinical and demographic metadata differed by source and by participant and was supplied without curation.

Each collaborating institution followed its own protocols to collect whole blood in K2EDTA tubes. Collaborator samples were shipped for TCRbeta analysis as frozen whole blood, isolated PBMCs, or DNA extracted from either sample type. Rearrangement joined TRBV28 to TRBJ2-3; the D gene is perhaps TRBD1, on 5 matching bases. The sequencing sample was made of peripheral blood. The TCR comes from a man aged 50 to 59 with active COVID-19. CDR3 loop: CASRPKIFQGLGNTDTQYF. The DNA sequence reads TGTGCCAGCAGACCCAAGATCTTTCAGGGATTGGGGAACACAGATACGCAGTATTTT.